A single sample is the source of the 8 T cell receptor beta chains below, sequenced in a study of CD8+CD57+ T cells in acquired aplastic anemia. Patients sequenced had flow cytometry evidence of CD8+CD57+ cell expansion. Genomic DNA constituted the template upon which TCR beta VDJ and CDR3 profiling was performed. TCRdb re-called the reads through MiXCR, storing one row per CDR3 protein. This table holds around 430,000 distinct CDR3 sequences, approximately 33% found once. The sample taken for sequencing was sorted CD4+, CD8+, or CD8+CD57+ T cells (not recorded which) from PBMCs. These receptors all come from a human donor with aplastic anemia.

The sample holds many counts of this clonotype. V and J are TRBV10-3 and TRBJ1-6; a possible D gene is TRBD1 (6 bases). This CDR3 has 15 residues. The V and J ends lost 4 bases and 7 bases respectively, with 14 bases between them. CDR1 and CDR2 from the germline V gene are ENHRY and SYGVKD. CDR3 sequence (DNA): TGTGCCATCAGTGGACAGGACCCAAAGAATTCACCCCTCCACTTT. Amino acids: CAISGQDPKNSPLHF.

This clonotype was detected ten times or more. One junction end does not reproduce the germline sequence, and a read error may be involved. This rearrangement joins TRBV10-3 to TRBJ1-2; possible D gene TRBD1, 6 bases. The CDR3 consists of 16 residues. From germline, CDR1 is ENHRY and CDR2 SYGVKD. The CDR3 reads CASSERGHRQGSGYTF. The DNA of the CDR3 is TGTGCCAGCAGTGAGAGGGGACACCGTCAGGGGAGTGGCTACACCTTC.

Worth noting for this clonotype: A much more abundant neighbour one base away suggests this may be a read error. The chain links TRBV2 to TRBJ2-7, with 8 positions matching TRBD1. Per the germline V gene, CDR1 is SNHLY and CDR2 is FYNNEI. V gave up 6 bases and J gave up 6 bases; unmatched junction bases: 10. CDR3 size: 14 residues. CDR3 DNA sequence: TGTGCCAGCAGCGCATTGACAGGGGCCTGCGAGCAGTACTTC. It yields the protein CASSALTGACEQYF.

The rearrangement uses TRBV27 and TRBJ2-3; D is possibly TRBD1 (6 bases). Germline V CDR1 and CDR2: MNHEY, SMNVEV (reference sequence). The length of the CDR3 is 15 residues. V was clipped by 3 bases and J by 7 bases, with 17 bases between them. The CDR3 DNA reads as TGTGCCAGCAGTTTCCGGGACACCGGAGGAAATACGCAGTATTTT. It translates to CASSFRDTGGNTQYF.

Only a few counts were recorded for this clonotype. The V call is TRBV5-1, the J call TRBJ2-2, with 7 bases identical to TRBD2. This CDR3 is built from 17 residues. CDR1 and CDR2 from the germline V gene are SGHRS and YFSETQ. The ends lost 6 bases at V and 8 bases at J; junction bases unmatched: 19. The CDR3 bases are TGCGCCAGCACGCTGACCCTCCAGGGAGGGAGCCGGGGGGAGCTGTTTTTT. Residues: CASTLTLQGGSRGELFF.

This clonotype was detected only a few times. The J gene is TRBJ2-7, the V gene TRBV20-1; 10 nucleotides agree with TRBD1. Trimming cost V 1 base and J 3 bases; bases outside gene matches: 9. Germline CDR1 is DFQATT and CDR2 is SNEGSKA (reference sequence). The CDR3 is 16 residues long. The CDR3 protein is CSARVDRGRINYEQYF. CDR3 DNA sequence: TGCAGTGCTAGAGTAGACAGGGGGCGGATCAACTACGAGCAGTACTTC.

V usage is TRBV30 and J usage is TRBJ2-7; D unresolved. The CDR3 has 13 amino acids. V was pared by 0 bases and J by 2 bases, with 8 bases between. CDR1 is GTSNPN, CDR2 SVGIG, per germline (reference sequence). The CDR3 DNA reads as TGTGCCTGGAGTGTAGGTGGGACCTACGAGCAGTACTTC. Protein: CAWSVGGTYEQYF.

This clonotype was recorded at least ten times. V and J are TRBV7-3 and TRBJ2-7, with D unresolved. V shed 1 base and J shed 5 bases, with 15 bases lying between them. Germline V gives CDR1 SGHTA, CDR2 FQGTGA. The CDR3 length is 15 residues. The CDR3 is CASSLNLAVPHEQYF. The CDR3 DNA follows: TGTGCCAGCAGCTTAAATCTGGCCGTACCCCACGAGCAGTACTTC.